The 20 T cell receptor beta chains below all came from one sample that was sequenced in a study of post-analysis software for immune sequencing data. Study-wide points: TRBV5-6, TRBV5-1 and TRBV20-1 were among four or five TRBV segments more frequent in patients than controls.

Antigens for these TCRs are unknown. The authors incorporated unique molecular identifiers into the TCR beta cDNA libraries. TCRdb re-analysed the PCR reads in MiXCR, keeping a single row per CDR3 protein. The repertoire consists of around 250,000 distinct CDR3 sequences, with around 34% occurring once and the leading ten covering under 5.5%. Sequenced material: blood. The receptors derive from a girl aged 10 to 17 with multiple sclerosis.

This chain uses TRBV27 with TRBJ2-2; TRBD2 matches at 9 bases. The CDR3 spans 16 residues. Germline-derived CDR1 and CDR2 are MNHEY and SMNVEV (reference sequence). V lost 5 bases and J lost 6; bases outside the gene matches: 10. CDR3 region: CASSGHSGRLPGELFF. Here the CDR3 DNA reads TGTGCCAGCAGTGGACATAGCGGGAGACTTCCCGGGGAGCTGTTTTTT.

This chain uses TRBV29-1 with TRBJ2-3, with 10 bases fitting TRBD2. V gave up 3 bases and J gave up 3 bases; unmatched junction bases: 3. CDR3 size: 14 residues. CDR1 is SQVTM and CDR2 is ANQGSEA in the germline V gene. DNA for the CDR3: TGCAGCGTTGAGTCAGCGGGAGGGACAGATACGCAGTATTTT. This sequence encodes CSVESAGGTDTQYF.

This clonotype was picked up many times. The chain links TRBV24-1 to TRBJ1-5; the D gene is possibly TRBD1 (5 bases). CDR3 length: 14 residues. V dropped 8 bases and J dropped 2 bases, with 12 bases sitting between them. CDR1 is KGHDR, CDR2 SFDVKD, per germline. CDR3 coding DNA: TGTGCCACCACCCCGGGACGGCGCAATCAGCCCCAGCATTTT. This codes for CATTPGRRNQPQHF.

In regard to this clonotype: This may be a read error: a much more frequent sequence differs by one nucleotide. The chain employs TRBV7-8 and TRBJ2-5; unclear D gene. The germline V gene encodes CDR1 SGHVS and CDR2 FQNEAQ. With 3 bases removed from V and 7 bases from J, the gap between germline ends came to 6 bases. The CDR3 runs to 11 residues. The DNA for the CDR3 is TGTGCCAGCAGCTTCTCAGGGACCCAGTACTTC. Amino acids: CASSFSGTQYF.

This clonotype was seen at least ten times. The chain recombines TRBV20-1 with TRBJ2-6; D may correspond to TRBD1 or TRBD2 (5 bases each). The CDR3 covers 15 residues. V lost 3 bases and J 2 bases, leaving 11 bases between the germline ends. Germline V gives CDR1 DFQATT, CDR2 SNEGSKA (reference sequence). The CDR3 DNA sequence: TGCAGTGCTAGGGCAGGGACCACTGGGGCCAACGTCCTGACTTTC. It translates to CSARAGTTGANVLTF.

The gene calls are TRBV4-3 and TRBJ2-1, with 13 positions matching TRBD2. V lost 2 bases to trimming and J lost 8 bases; unmatched junction nucleotides: 3. Looked up from germline, CDR1 is LGHNA and CDR2 is YSLEER. The CDR3 runs 15 residues. CDR3 DNA sequence: TGCGCCAGCAGCCAAACTAGCGGGAGGGCGGATGAGCAGTTCTTC. Translated, it gives CASSQTSGRADEQFF.

This clonotype was seen ten or more times. The chain is built from TRBV18 and TRBJ2-4; D unclear. Per germline, CDR1 KGHSH and CDR2 LQKENI. Trimming stripped 0 bases from V and 2 bases from J, with 11 bases between. The CDR3 length is 16 residues. CDR3 sequence reads: CASSPPTALTKNIQYF. The DNA of the CDR3 is TGTGCCAGCTCACCACCTACAGCCCTAACCAAAAACATTCAGTACTTC.

Comments on this clonotype: This sequence may be a read error, since a much larger clone differs from it by one base. The chain carries TRBV12-3 or TRBV12-4 and TRBJ2-1; tentative D call: TRBD2 (6 bases). The CDR3 consists of 15 residues. CDR3 in DNA: TGTGTCAGCAGACCCGCGGGGCTGCCCTACAATGAGCAGTTCTTC. Translation gives CVSRPAGLPYNEQFF.

This chain links TRBV12-3 or TRBV12-4 with TRBJ2-1; D remains unclear. CDR3 length: 14 amino acids. Trimming cost V 8 bases and J 2 bases, with 13 bases left between them. CDR3 loop: CASWIAGTYNEQFF. The CDR3 coding sequence is TGTGCCAGCTGGATCGCCGGTACCTACAATGAGCAGTTCTTC.

The V gene is TRBV29-1, the J gene TRBJ1-2; the D gene is possibly TRBD1 (5 bases). Trimming stripped 6 bases from V and 6 bases from J, with 17 bases between. This CDR3 has 13 amino acids. Germline-derived CDR1 and CDR2 are SQVTM and ANQGSEA. The CDR3 nucleotides read TGCAGCGTGACCCCGACCGGGACGGATGGCTACACCTTC. This encodes CSVTPTGTDGYTF.

Many counts were recorded for this clonotype. V and J are TRBV27 and TRBJ1-2; a weak D match, TRBD1 (6 bases). Trimming stripped 5 bases from V and 8 bases from J, with 15 bases between. Germline loops: CDR1 MNHEY, CDR2 SMNVEV (reference sequence). This CDR3 comprises 13 residues. The CDR3 loop is CASSVQGFRGYTF. CDR3 sequence (DNA): TGTGCCAGCAGTGTACAGGGCTTTCGCGGCTACACCTTC.

This chain uses TRBV15 with TRBJ1-5, with a possible D match to TRBD1 (5 bases). V lost 0 bases and J 0 bases, leaving 24 bases between the germline ends. The CDR3 runs 21 residues. The V gene's germline CDR1 is LNHNV and CDR2 YYDKDF (reference sequence). The CDR3 DNA sequence: TGTGCCACCAGCAGAGATGAGTCGACAGCTAGTACGTTATATAGCAATCAGCCCCAGCATTTT. Translated: CATSRDESTASTLYSNQPQHF.

By sample fraction, this clonotype is medium-sized. V is TRBV6-5 and J is TRBJ2-1; D may correspond to TRBD1 or TRBD2 (5 bases each). V lost 1 base to trimming and J lost 6 bases, with 10 bases between them. Germline lookup yields CDR1 MNHEY and CDR2 SVGAGI. CDR3 length: 14 residues. The CDR3 DNA is TGTGCCAGCAGTTACTATGGGGGTGGCAATGAGCAGTTCTTC. It is translated as CASSYYGGGNEQFF.

The V call is TRBV12-3 or TRBV12-4, the J call TRBJ2-3, with 9 positions matching TRBD2. The CDR3 spans 16 residues. Trimming cost V 3 bases and J 0 bases; bases outside gene matches: 4. The CDR3 DNA reads as TGTGCCAGCAGTTTTGCGGGAGGGGTGAGCACAGATACGCAGTATTTT. Its protein product is CASSFAGGVSTDTQYF.

In the case of this clonotype: A single base separates this from a much larger clone, so it may be a read error. The V call is TRBV14, the J call TRBJ2-3, with 8 bases lining up with TRBD2. The ends lost 1 base at V and 3 bases at J; junction bases unmatched: 6. The CDR3 runs 16 residues. CDR1 is SGHDN and CDR2 is FVKESK in the germline V gene. The CDR3 DNA is TGTGCCAGCAGCCAAGTAGGGGGACTAGTGACAGATACGCAGTATTTT. It yields the protein CASSQVGGLVTDTQYF.

This clonotype was seen a handful of times. The chain recombines TRBV7-9 with TRBJ2-7, with unresolved D. Trimming stripped 5 bases from V and 0 bases from J, with 11 bases between. Germline CDR1 and CDR2: SEHNR and FQNEAQ (reference sequence). The CDR3 is made up of 14 amino acids. The CDR3 nucleotides read TGTGCCAGCAGCCCTATGACGGGCTCCTACGAGCAGTACTTC. It is translated as CASSPMTGSYEQYF.

The V call is TRBV4-1, the J call TRBJ2-4; 8 bases match TRBD1. The germline V gene has CDR1 MGHRA and CDR2 YSYEKL. This CDR3 comprises 13 residues. Trimming at V came to 8 bases and at J to 6 bases, leaving 6 bases not matched to a gene. The CDR3: CASADRDGNIQYF. CDR3 DNA: TGCGCCAGCGCGGACAGGGATGGAAACATTCAGTACTTC.

Ten or more counts support this clonotype. The chain couples TRBV13 to TRBJ2-3; the match to TRBD2 covers 8 bases. V was clipped by 5 bases and J by 14 bases; unmatched bases: 12. The CDR3 consists of 13 residues. Germline CDR1 and CDR2: PRHDT and FYEKMQ (reference sequence). CDR3 bases: TGTGCCAGCAGCCAGCCCCTCGGGACTAGTTTGTATTTT. Amino acid sequence: CASSQPLGTSLYF.

This clonotype was counted ten times or more. This chain links TRBV6-4 with TRBJ2-3; possibly TRBD2 for D (6 bases). The CDR3 has 14 amino acids. Germline-derived CDR1 and CDR2 are MRHNA and SNTAGT. Trimming shortened V by 11 bases and J by 0 bases, and 15 bases separated the two germline ends. The CDR3 loop reads CASKAAGSTDTQYF. The CDR3 DNA is TGTGCCTCTAAAGCGGCGGGGAGCACAGATACGCAGTATTTT.

CDR3 residues: CASRKSSGGVLDTQYF. The CDR3 DNA reads TGTGCCAGCAGAAAATCTTCGGGCGGGGTTCTAGATACGCAGTATTTT. The chain joins TRBV5-5 to TRBJ2-3; a possible D gene is TRBD2 (6 bases). Trimming stripped 5 bases from V and 5 bases from J, with 21 bases between. Looked up from germline, CDR1 is SGHKS and CDR2 is YYEKEE (reference sequence). CDR3 length: 16 residues.